This TCR beta chain was obtained from a study of T cell repertoires in cytomegalovirus infection. With respect to this clonotype: A much larger clone differs from this one at a single base, so this may be a read error.

CDR3 length: 13 amino acids. Germline CDR1 SGHNT, CDR2 YENEEA. TCRdb re-derived calls from the reads in MiXCR, one entry per CDR3 protein. Of about 490,000 distinct CDR3 sequences listed, approximately 26% are singletons. The clonotype comes from a human donor in good health (CMV status not recorded). Some clones in this sample may be carry-over from other donors' samples. The sample was PBMCs. The chain employs TRBV11-3 and TRBJ2-3; D may be TRBD1 or TRBD2 (5 bases each). DNA for the CDR3: TGTACCAGCAGCAGAGGGACGGCAGATACGCAGTATTTT. Amino acid sequence: CTSSRGTADTQYF.